This T cell receptor beta chain originates from a study of blood T cell repertoires in COVID-19. At the level of the study: Sample material is recorded as cDNA or gDNA derived from T cells, B-cell-depleted T cells, or PBMCs.

This clone was picked up one time. Using immunoSEQ multiplex PCR, the repertoire was profiled, and TCRdb retains in-frame clones only, with some absent. This table has 340,000 or so clones, around 86% appearing once. The V end lost 7 bases, the J end lost 2 bases, and 10 bases lay between the germline ends. Germline CDR1 and CDR2: WNHNN and SYGVQD (reference sequence). This CDR3 contains 13 residues. The sequenced sample consisted of peripheral blood. The sequence was obtained from a middle-aged man with active or convalescent COVID-19. This chain connects TRBV10-1 to TRBJ2-3; perhaps TRBD1 as D (6 bases). The CDR3, as DNA: TGCGCCAGCAACAGGGATTCCACAGATACGCAGTATTTT. Translation: CASNRDSTDTQYF.